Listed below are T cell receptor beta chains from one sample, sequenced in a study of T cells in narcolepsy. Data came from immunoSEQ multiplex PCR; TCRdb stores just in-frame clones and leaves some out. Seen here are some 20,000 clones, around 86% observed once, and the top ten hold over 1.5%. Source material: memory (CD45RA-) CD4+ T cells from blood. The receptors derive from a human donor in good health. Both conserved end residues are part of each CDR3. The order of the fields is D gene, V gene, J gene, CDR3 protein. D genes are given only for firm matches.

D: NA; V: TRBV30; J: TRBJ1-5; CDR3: CAWSVWRGHGGNQPQHF
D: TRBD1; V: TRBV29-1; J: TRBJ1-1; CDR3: CSVVGTGARGEAFF
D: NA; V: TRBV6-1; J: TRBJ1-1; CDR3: CASSLYPAGEAFF
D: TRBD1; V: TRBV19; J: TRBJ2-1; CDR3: CASSIAGQGAYEQFF
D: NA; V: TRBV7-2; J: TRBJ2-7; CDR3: CASSLGAGYEQYF
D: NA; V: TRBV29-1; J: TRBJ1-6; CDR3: CSVSSSYNSPLHF
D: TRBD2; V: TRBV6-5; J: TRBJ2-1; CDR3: CASSQGLAGGNEQFF
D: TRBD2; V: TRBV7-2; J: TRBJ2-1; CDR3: CASSPPGLAGREQFF
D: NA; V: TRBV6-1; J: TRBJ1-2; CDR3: CASRGRGRLYGYTF
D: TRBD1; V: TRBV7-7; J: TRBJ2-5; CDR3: CASSLGQGKTQYF
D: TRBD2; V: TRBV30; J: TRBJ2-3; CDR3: CAWSTREDTQYF
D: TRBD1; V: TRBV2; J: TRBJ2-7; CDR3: CASRMTGSGYEQYF
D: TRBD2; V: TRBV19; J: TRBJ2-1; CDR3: CASWGGNNEQFF
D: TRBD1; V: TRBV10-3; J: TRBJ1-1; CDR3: CAITSTGTESSEAFF
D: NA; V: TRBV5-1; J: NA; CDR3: CASSSTGLRSYEQYF
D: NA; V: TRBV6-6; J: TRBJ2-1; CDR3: CASSISGSSYNEQFF
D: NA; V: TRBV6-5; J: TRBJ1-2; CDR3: CASSRTDLKGYGYTF
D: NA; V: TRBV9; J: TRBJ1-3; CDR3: CASSVDGGNTIYF
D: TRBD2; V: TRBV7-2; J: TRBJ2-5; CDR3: CASSFFREGGETQYF